These T cell receptor beta chains were read from a single sample in a study of shared clonotypes between healthy human individuals. Method: immunoSEQ multiplex PCR; TCRdb's copy keeps in-frame clones and lacks some. The table lists around 700,000 clones, 92% of them singletons. Sequencing was performed on naive CD8+ T cells sorted from blood. These receptors were obtained from a man under 40 in good health. CDR3s include the opening cysteine and the closing phenylalanine or tryptophan. The order of the fields is J gene, D gene, V gene, clone size, CDR3 protein, CDR3 DNA. D genes are given only for firm matches. Size is stated for part of the rows, as once, few or many counts, or as a class when the clone is expanded.

>TRBJ2-1|TRBD1|TRBV5-6|.
CASSSGTAWNEQFF
TGTGCCAGCAGCTCAGGGACAGCTTGGAATGAGCAGTTCTTC
>TRBJ2-1|.|TRBV7-8|.
CASSFLPSYNEQFF
TGTGCCAGCAGCTTTTTGCCCTCCTACAATGAGCAGTTCTTC
>TRBJ1-3|.|TRBV5-3|once
CARSLAARRGGNTIYF
TGTGCCAGAAGCTTGGCCGCGAGAAGGGGTGGAAACACCATATATTTT
>TRBJ2-1|TRBD2|TRBV10-2|.
CASSDRPSGVNNEQFF
TGCGCCAGCAGTGATAGACCTAGCGGGGTAAACAATGAGCAGTTCTTC
>TRBJ2-5|TRBD2|TRBV28|.
CASSSLAEGETQYF
TGTGCCAGCAGCTCACTAGCGGAGGGGGAGACCCAGTACTTC
>TRBJ2-3|.|TRBV5-3|.
CAPHCLSGDDTQYF
TGTGCCCCCCATTGCCTATCTGGTGACGATACGCAGTATTTT
>TRBJ2-1|.|TRBV11-2|once
CASSLVISGDEQFF
TGTGCCAGCAGCTTAGTAATTAGCGGAGATGAGCAGTTCTTC
>TRBJ2-2|.|TRBV10-3|.
CAISESAVNTGELFF
TGTGCCATCAGTGAGTCTGCCGTGAACACCGGGGAGCTGTTTTTT
>TRBJ2-3|.|TRBV11-2|.
CASSSPRDHTQYF
TGTGCCAGCAGCTCGCCTCGCGACCATACGCAGTATTTT
>TRBJ2-3|.|TRBV5-6|.
CASSAGRADTQYF
TGTGCCTCGTCGGCAGGGAGAGCAGATACGCAGTATTTT
>TRBJ1-1|.|TRBV6-6|.
CASSYSGLNTEAFF
TGTGCCAGCAGTTACTCTGGGTTGAACACTGAAGCTTTCTTT
>TRBJ2-4|.|TRBV5-6|once
CASSLVGEVLYIQYF
TGTGCCAGCAGCTTGGTTGGGGAGGTCTTATACATTCAGTACTTC
>TRBJ2-7|TRBD1|TRBV6-1|.
CASSEARRGQVYEQYF
TGTGCCAGCAGTGAAGCACGAAGGGGACAGGTCTACGAGCAGTACTTC